This T cell receptor (beta chain) emerged from a study of T-cell memory formation after mild COVID-19. This clonotype was seen only a few times. TCRdb itself ran the 5' RACE reads through MiXCR, one entry per CDR3 protein. The table lists about 130,000 distinct CDR3 sequences, approximately 15% of them singletons. Sequencing was performed on PBMCs or a T cell subset sorted from them (not recorded which). This clonotype was obtained from a man aged 18 to 30 who had mild COVID-19 (a few samples of this study predate the infection). Cell type and time point are not known.

CDR3 region: CASSRGEGGRQNYGYTF. In DNA, the CDR3 is TGCGCCAGCAGCCGAGGGGAAGGTGGGAGGCAGAACTATGGCTACACCTTC. J is TRBJ1-2 and V is TRBV5-1, with TRBD1 as a possible D gene (5 bases). V lost 4 bases to trimming and J lost 2 bases, with 21 bases between them. Germline CDR1 and CDR2: SGHRS and YFSETQ. The CDR3 totals 17 residues.